The 9 T cell receptor beta chains reported below all come from one sample, sequenced in a study of radiation and T cells in renal cell carcinoma. Time point: blood 2 weeks post-SBRT. The treatment here: 15 Gy SBRT to primary tumor, nephrectomy 4 weeks later. Profiling relied on immunoSEQ multiplex PCR, and the TCRdb table lists in-frame clones only, not all of them. The sample includes around 76,000 clones, about 80% of them seen just once. The specimen was blood, collected from a patient whose treatment included radiotherapy and nephrectomy. All receptors come from a man aged 60-69 years with renal cell carcinoma.

This chain joins TRBV7-8 and TRBJ2-5, with D hard to call. With 5 bases removed from V and 2 bases from J, the gap between germline ends came to 9 bases. Germline CDR1 is SGHVS and CDR2 is FQNEAQ. The CDR3 has 13 amino acids. The CDR3 nucleotides read TGTGCCAGCAGCCCGCTGAGGCAAGAGACCCAGTACTTC. Its protein product is CASSPLRQETQYF.

The chain joins TRBV7-6 to TRBJ1-5; no firm D call. Trimming shortened V by 5 bases and J by 4 bases, and 6 bases separated the two germline ends. The CDR3 has 12 residues. Germline V gene lookup returns CDR1 SGHVS and CDR2 FNYEAQ. In DNA form, the CDR3 reads TGTGCCAGCAGCGGTATTAATCAGCCCCAGCATTTT. Translating it yields CASSGINQPQHF. The complete variable domain, with remaining parts taken from reference TRBV7-6 and TRBJ1-5, reads GAGVSQSPRYKVTKRGQDVALRCDPISGHVSLYWYRQALGQGPEFLTYFNYEAQQDKSGLPNDRFSAERPEGSISTLTIQRTEQRDSAMYRCASSGINQPQHFGDGTRLSIL.

The V and J genes are TRBV28 and TRBJ2-3; D is unclear. V was cut by 5 bases and J by 0 bases, with 15 bases left in between. CDR3 size: 16 residues. CDR1 is MDHEN and CDR2 is SYDVKM in the germline V gene. The CDR3 is CASSPQALTSTDTQYF. Here the CDR3 DNA reads TGTGCCAGCAGTCCTCAGGCGCTGACTAGCACAGATACGCAGTATTTT.

The V call is TRBV28, the J call TRBJ2-7, with TRBD1 matching 11 bases. V lost 6 bases and J lost 6; bases outside the gene matches: 10. Looked up from germline, CDR1 is MDHEN and CDR2 is SYDVKM. The CDR3 is 15 residues long. The CDR3 DNA follows: TGTGCCAGCAGAGAACCCGGGACAGGGGGTCGCGAGCAGTACTTC. This codes for CASREPGTGGREQYF.

The V and J genes are TRBV29-1 and TRBJ2-5; possible D gene TRBD2, 5 bases. Between the trimmed V and J ends, which lost 4 bases and 4 bases, there was a span of 7 bases. Germline values: CDR1 SQVTM, CDR2 ANQGSEA. CDR3 length: 11 residues. The CDR3 loop is CSVVEVETQYF. DNA of the CDR3: TGCAGCGTTGTGGAGGTAGAGACCCAGTACTTC.

This clone is categorized as medium-sized. The sample carries other DNA sequences with the same CDR3. The V gene is TRBV19, the J gene TRBJ2-2; unclear D gene. The CDR3 sequence is 14 residues long. Looked up from germline, CDR1 is LNHDA and CDR2 is SQIVND (reference sequence). V was cut by 3 bases and J by 1 base, with 6 bases left in between. CDR3 region: CASSINRNTGELFF. Here the CDR3 DNA reads TGTGCCAGTAGTATTAACAGGAACACCGGGGAGCTGTTTTTT.

This clone has just a few counts. This chain uses TRBV5-6 with TRBJ1-1; D gene ambiguous. In germline, CDR1 is SGHDT, CDR2 YYEEEE. The CDR3 has 12 amino acids. The V gene lost 2 bases and the J gene lost 8 bases, with 10 bases spanning the gap. CDR3 amino acids: CASSFLRGEAFF. The CDR3 region has the DNA TGTGCCAGCAGCTTCCTACGTGGCGAAGCTTTCTTT.

This clone appeared a few times. The chain links TRBV29-1 to TRBJ1-1; D is unresolved. Germline V CDR1 and CDR2: SQVTM, ANQGSEA. The V end lost 6 bases, the J end lost 0 bases, and 8 bases lay between the germline ends. This CDR3 contains 12 residues. CDR3 sequence reads: CSVSRMNTEAFF. CDR3 nucleotide sequence: TGCAGCGTCTCAAGAATGAACACTGAAGCTTTCTTT.

The chain joins TRBV9 to TRBJ2-7; 8 nucleotides line up with TRBD2. CDR1 is SGDLS, CDR2 YYNGEE, per germline. CDR3 length: 16 amino acids. V lost 3 bases, J lost 6 bases, and 14 bases stayed unmatched. CDR3 region: CASSGKRGTSLGEQYF. The CDR3 DNA reads TGTGCCAGCAGCGGCAAGAGGGGGACTAGTCTGGGCGAGCAGTACTTC.